The 8 T cell receptor beta chains presented below share a single source sample, sequenced in a study of blood T cells in healthy people across ages. It was with a sample-barcoded 5' primer and a J-beta primer mix that a second PCR of about 6 to 12 cycles was run. TCRdb recomputed calls from the 5' RACE reads with MiXCR, one row per CDR3 protein. The repertoire includes about 640,000 distinct CDR3 sequences, about 30% of them detected once, and around 14% sits in the top ten. The sample was blood. The receptors come from a woman aged 80 or over in good health.

In the case of this clonotype: This may arise from a read error, as a much more abundant clone is one base away. V and J are TRBV27 and TRBJ1-2; possible D gene TRBD1, 6 bases. This CDR3 is built from 12 residues. V lost 8 bases and J lost 5, with 12 bases in between. Germline V gene lookup returns CDR1 MNHEY and CDR2 SMNVEV (reference sequence). CDR3 protein: CASGGCEYGYTF. CDR3 coding DNA: TGTGCCAGCGGGGGCTGCGAGTATGGCTACACCTTC.

To note about this clonotype: This may arise from a read error, as a much more abundant clone is one base away. The chain carries TRBV6-1 and TRBJ1-2; 8 nucleotides match TRBD1. The CDR3 runs 15 residues. V trimming: 4 bases; J trimming: 2 bases; junction bases outside the gene matches: 6. Germline V gene data show CDR1 as MNHNS and CDR2 as SASEGT. As DNA, the CDR3 is TGTGCCAGCAGTGCGTCCCGGACAGGGAACTATGGCTACACCTTC. Its protein product is CASSASRTGNYGYTF.

Many counts were recorded for this clonotype. The chain employs TRBV6-1 and TRBJ2-1; TRBD1 matches 8 bases. From germline, CDR1 is MNHNS and CDR2 SASEGT. This CDR3 has 13 residues. With V trimmed by 6 bases and J by 7 bases, 5 bases remained unmatched. The CDR3 DNA reads TGTGCCAGCAGGGGACAGGCGGGGAATGAGCAGTTCTTC. This gives the protein CASRGQAGNEQFF.

The chain uses TRBV6-2 or TRBV6-3 and TRBJ2-3, with D tentatively TRBD2 (5 bases). V was clipped by 11 bases and J by 6 bases, with 15 bases between them. Germline V gene data show CDR1 as MNHEY and CDR2 as SVGEGT. This CDR3 is 12 amino acids long. The CDR3 region is CAGRLDGDTQYF. The CDR3 DNA reads TGTGCCGGGAGATTGGACGGGGATACGCAGTATTTT.

This clonotype turned up a few times. This clone may be a read error of a much larger clone one base away. V usage is TRBV7-2 and J usage is TRBJ2-7; D remains unclear. Germline V lookup: CDR1 SGHTA, CDR2 FQGNSA. The CDR3 is made up of 13 amino acids. CDR3 nucleotides: TGTGCCGGCAGCTTGGAAGCGAGCTACGAGCAGTACTTC. Protein: CAGSLEASYEQYF.

The chain joins TRBV20-1 to TRBJ2-1; 13 bases map to TRBD2. The V gene's germline CDR1 is DFQATT and CDR2 SNEGSKA (reference sequence). The ends lost 1 base at V and 13 bases at J; junction bases unmatched: 16. The CDR3 contains 17 residues. DNA of the CDR3: TGCAGTGCTAGAGGGTCCGGGACTAGCGGGGTTAGGGAGACCCAGTTCTTC. Its protein product is CSARGSGTSGVRETQFF.

This clonotype came up many times. This sequence joins TRBV20-1 and TRBJ2-7; 9 bases match TRBD2. The V segment lost 5 bases and the J segment 1 base; nucleotides outside the gene matches: 6. The CDR3 is made up of 14 amino acids. In germline, CDR1 is DFQATT, CDR2 SNEGSKA (reference sequence). CDR3 nucleotides: TGCAGTGCTGTTAGCGGGGGAAATTCCTACGAGCAGTACTTC. Protein sequence: CSAVSGGNSYEQYF.

V gene TRBV29-1 combines with J gene TRBJ2-3; D may be TRBD2 (6 bases). The CDR3 runs 13 residues. Trimming stripped 4 bases from V and 3 bases from J, with 11 bases between. Germline V CDR1 and CDR2: SQVTM, ANQGSEA. This CDR3 is CSVGWAGTDTQYF. In DNA, the CDR3 is TGCAGCGTTGGGTGGGCGGGGACAGATACGCAGTATTTT.